The 9 T cell receptor beta chains below were found in one sample sequenced in a study of shared clonotypes between healthy human individuals. Some clones are missing from TCRdb's copy, which holds only in-frame ones; the method was immunoSEQ multiplex PCR. Of 2 million to 2.5 million clones in the sample, about 94% were seen once. Specimen: naive CD4+ T cells sorted from blood. Stated subset: CD45RA+ positively selected. These receptors all come from a young man in good health.

This chain connects TRBV5-4 to TRBJ1-6; D gene unclear. The CDR3 is 14 amino acids. The V gene lost 3 bases and the J gene lost 7 bases, with 11 bases spanning the gap. Germline values: CDR1 SGHNT, CDR2 YYREEE (reference sequence). The CDR3 loop is CASSSLYSNSPLHF. CDR3 nucleotide sequence: TGTGCCAGCAGCTCCCTCTATTCGAATTCACCCCTCCACTTT. The full variable domain, its missing parts supplied by reference TRBV5-4 and TRBJ1-6, is ETGVTQSPTHLIKTRGQQVTLRCSSQSGHNTVSWYQQALGQGPQFIFQYYREEENGRGNFPPRFSGLQFPNYSSELNVNALELDDSALYLCASSSLYSNSPLHFGNGTRLTVT.

The rearrangement uses TRBV14 and TRBJ1-1; D perhaps matches TRBD1 (5 bases). Germline V gene sequence: CDR1 SGHDN, CDR2 FVKESK. V was trimmed by 1 base and J by 5 bases, leaving 17 bases between them. This CDR3 has 16 residues. CDR3 sequence: CASSQVGYGARTEAFF. Here the CDR3 DNA reads TGTGCCAGCAGCCAAGTTGGTTATGGGGCTCGGACTGAAGCTTTCTTT.

Points on this clone: In the same sample, other DNA sequences code for this CDR3. The CDR3 bases are TGCAGTGCCCCCAGGAACACTGAAGCTTTCTTT. Translated, it gives CSAPRNTEAFF. The chain combines TRBV20-1 with TRBJ1-1; D call uncertain. CDR1 and CDR2 from the germline V gene are DFQATT and SNEGSKA (reference sequence). The V end lost 6 bases, the J end lost 1 base, and 6 bases lay between the germline ends. The CDR3 spans 11 residues.

The chain is built from TRBV4-2 and TRBJ1-2; the match to TRBD1 covers 8 bases. Looked up from germline, CDR1 is LGHNA and CDR2 is YNFKEQ. The junction had 4 bases not matched to a gene; V was cut back by 4 bases and J by 3 bases. The CDR3 contains 14 residues. The CDR3 DNA sequence: TGTGCCAGCAGCCCACAGGGGGGGTACTATGGCTACACCTTC. Translating it yields CASSPQGGYYGYTF.

DNA of the CDR3: TGTGCCAGCAGCGGTCTAGCGGGAAGAGGCTACAATGAGCAGTTCTTC. It translates to CASSGLAGRGYNEQFF. The V call is TRBV5-6, the J call TRBJ2-1; 9 bases are a match to TRBD2. Losses at the gene ends were 4 bases for V and 3 bases for J; bases not matched to a gene: 8. The germline V gene encodes CDR1 SGHDT and CDR2 YYEEEE. This CDR3 has 16 residues.

V usage is TRBV5-4 and J usage is TRBJ1-4; tentatively, D is TRBD1 (6 bases). Germline CDR1 reads SGHNT; CDR2 reads YYREEE (reference sequence). The CDR3 extends over 15 amino acids. The ends were cut back, 0 bases at V and 7 bases at J, with 13 bases in the middle. CDR3 amino acids: CASSLDQGMIEKLFF. In nucleotides, the CDR3 is TGTGCCAGCAGCTTGGACCAGGGGATGATTGAAAAACTGTTTTTT. Using reference TRBV5-4 and TRBJ1-4 for the parts outside the CDR3, the full variable domain is ETGVTQSPTHLIKTRGQQVTLRCSSQSGHNTVSWYQQALGQGPQFIFQYYREEENGRGNFPPRFSGLQFPNYSSELNVNALELDDSALYLCASSLDQGMIEKLFFGSGTQLSVL.

The chain carries TRBV28 and TRBJ2-6, with D uncertain. Between the trimmed V and J ends, which lost 6 bases and 4 bases, there was a span of 4 bases. CDR1 and CDR2 (germline): MDHEN, SYDVKM. The CDR3 sequence is 12 residues long. The CDR3 DNA reads TGTGCCAGCAGCCGCGGGGCCAACGTCCTGACTTTC. Translation: CASSRGANVLTF.

This clone was seen a few times. The gene calls are TRBV7-9 and TRBJ2-1; 11 positions match TRBD1. CDR1 is SEHNR, CDR2 FQNEAQ, per germline (reference sequence). This CDR3 has 15 residues. J gave up 7 bases and V 1 base, and 3 bases lay outside the gene matches. This CDR3 reads CASSLGTGGWNEQFF. CDR3 DNA: TGTGCCAGCAGCTTAGGGACAGGGGGCTGGAATGAGCAGTTCTTC.

The genes are TRBV11-2 and TRBJ2-5, with 7 positions matching TRBD1. The germline gives CDR1 SGHAT, CDR2 FQNNGV. The CDR3 consists of 15 residues. Trimming cost V 5 bases and J 0 bases; bases outside gene matches: 6. The CDR3 is CASSIRTGDQETQYF. The DNA of the CDR3 is TGTGCCAGCAGCATTCGGACAGGTGACCAAGAGACCCAGTACTTC.